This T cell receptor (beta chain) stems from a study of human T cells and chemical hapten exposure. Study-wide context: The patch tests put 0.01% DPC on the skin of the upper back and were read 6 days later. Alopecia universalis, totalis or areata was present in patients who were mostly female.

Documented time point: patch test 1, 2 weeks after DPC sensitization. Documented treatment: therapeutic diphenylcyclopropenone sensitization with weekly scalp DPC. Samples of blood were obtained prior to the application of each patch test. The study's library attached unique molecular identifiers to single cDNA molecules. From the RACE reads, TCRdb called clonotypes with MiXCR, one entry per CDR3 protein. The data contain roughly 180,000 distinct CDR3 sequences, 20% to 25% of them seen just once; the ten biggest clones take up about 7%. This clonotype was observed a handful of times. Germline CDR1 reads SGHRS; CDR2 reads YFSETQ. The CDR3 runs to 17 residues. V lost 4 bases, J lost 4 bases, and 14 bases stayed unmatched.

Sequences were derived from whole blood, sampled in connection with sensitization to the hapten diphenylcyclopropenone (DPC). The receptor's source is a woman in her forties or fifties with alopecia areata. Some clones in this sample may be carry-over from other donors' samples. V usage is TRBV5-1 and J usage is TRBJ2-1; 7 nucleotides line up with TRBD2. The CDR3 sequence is CASSPNPSGGQYNEQFF. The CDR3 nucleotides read TGCGCCAGCAGCCCAAATCCTAGCGGAGGCCAATACAATGAGCAGTTCTTC.